The 16 T cell receptor beta chains below were found in one sample sequenced in a study of OX40 agonist ivuxolimab in advanced cancers. The method was immunoSEQ multiplex PCR; TCRdb's version includes in-frame clones alone and lacks a portion of them. The sample lists more than 80,000 clones, around 90% occurring once. Material: CD4+ or CD8+ T cells sorted from blood, obtained in a trial of the OX40 agonist ivuxolimab. Source of these receptors: an adult with an advanced solid tumor such as melanoma, head and neck, liver or kidney cancer.

The chain has TRBV30 and TRBJ1-5, with a weak D call TRBD1 (5 bases). V lost 3 bases and J 6 bases, leaving 12 bases between the germline ends. This CDR3 spans 13 amino acids. From germline, CDR1 is GTSNPN and CDR2 SVGIG (reference sequence). This CDR3 reads CAWSPSGFQPQHF. CDR3 DNA: TGTGCCTGGAGCCCTTCAGGGTTTCAGCCCCAGCATTTT.

The chain couples TRBV19 to TRBJ2-7, with 10 positions matching TRBD2. Germline-derived CDR1 and CDR2 are LNHDA and SQIVND (reference sequence). V was clipped by 7 bases and J by 7 bases; unmatched bases: 13. The CDR3 is 15 amino acids. CDR3 DNA: TGTGCCAGTAAATTGAGCGGGCTAGCGGGAGATGAGCAGTACTTC. As protein: CASKLSGLAGDEQYF.

This clone was observed once. This sequence joins TRBV9 and TRBJ2-2, with 7 bases that match TRBD2. Germline-derived CDR1 and CDR2 are SGDLS and YYNGEE. This CDR3 spans 15 amino acids. With 4 bases clipped from V and 5 bases from J, the junction kept 8 bases outside the gene matches. CDR3 sequence: CASSLSSGSTGELFF. The CDR3 DNA reads as TGTGCCAGCAGCCTATCTAGCGGATCGACCGGGGAGCTGTTTTTT.

The chain couples TRBV5-6 to TRBJ1-1; no firm D call. The CDR3 extends over 11 amino acids. CDR1 and CDR2 (germline): SGHDT, YYEEEE. With 4 bases removed from V and 1 base from J, the gap between germline ends came to 2 bases. DNA of the CDR3: TGTGCCAGCAGCAGGAACACTGAAGCTTTCTTT. Its protein product is CASSRNTEAFF.

This chain uses TRBV7-3 with TRBJ2-3; 16 positions agree with TRBD2. Germline CDR1 reads SGHTA; CDR2 reads FQGTGA. The ends lost 4 bases at V and 9 bases at J; junction bases unmatched: 1. The CDR3 length is 14 residues. CDR3 sequence (DNA): TGTGCCAGCAGCTCGGGACTAGCGGGAGGGACGCAGTATTTT. As protein: CASSSGLAGGTQYF.

This chain connects TRBV9 to TRBJ1-5; weak D call: TRBD1 (5 bases). The CDR3 runs 12 residues. The germline gives CDR1 SGDLS, CDR2 YYNGEE. Deletions cut 10 bases from V and 5 bases from J, with 13 bases between. This chain's CDR3 is CADGDLDQPQHF. CDR3 in DNA: TGTGCCGACGGGGACCTCGATCAGCCCCAGCATTTT.

This clone was detected a few times. This chain uses TRBV6-4 with TRBJ2-7; 10 nucleotides agree with TRBD2. Trimming cost V 8 bases and J 2 bases; bases outside gene matches: 9. Germline CDR1 reads MRHNA; CDR2 reads SNTAGT. The CDR3 totals 15 residues. CDR3 region: CASLPGTSEAYEQYF. DNA of the CDR3: TGTGCCAGCCTTCCCGGGACTAGCGAAGCCTACGAGCAGTACTTC.

The chain joins TRBV18 to TRBJ1-5; 7 bases are shared with TRBD1. The V gene end was trimmed by 6 bases and the J gene end by 5 bases; junction bases not matched to a gene: 1. CDR1 is KGHSH, CDR2 LQKENI, per germline. The CDR3 extends over 12 amino acids. For the CDR3, the DNA is TGTGCCAGCTCCAGGGGGGATCAGCCCCAGCATTTT. As protein: CASSRGDQPQHF.

This clone was recorded only once. This chain connects TRBV6-5 to TRBJ2-5; TRBD1 matches at 7 bases. The ends lost 0 bases at V and 5 bases at J; junction bases unmatched: 3. This CDR3 has 14 amino acids. Germline lookup yields CDR1 MNHEY and CDR2 SVGAGI. CDR3 nucleotide sequence: TGTGCCAGCAGTTACTCGCTCAGGGGGGAGACCCAGTACTTC. It is translated as CASSYSLRGETQYF.

The J gene is TRBJ1-5, the V gene TRBV7-3; D is undetermined. The CDR3 totals 16 residues. CDR1 and CDR2 (germline): SGHTA, FQGTGA. Trimming pared 2 bases from V and 2 bases from J, leaving 13 bases between. CDR3 protein: CASSLARGAGNQPQHF. CDR3 coding DNA: TGTGCCAGCAGCTTAGCGCGGGGAGCGGGCAATCAGCCCCAGCATTTT.

The rearrangement uses TRBV19 and TRBJ1-4; tentative D call: TRBD1 (6 bases). The CDR3 consists of 17 residues. Per the germline V gene, CDR1 is LNHDA and CDR2 is SQIVND (reference sequence). Between the trimmed V and J ends, which lost 5 bases and 0 bases, there was a span of 16 bases. CDR3 sequence: CASSLRGGGATNEKLFF. The CDR3 coding sequence is TGTGCCAGTAGTCTCAGGGGTGGAGGGGCAACTAATGAAAAACTGTTTTTT.

The rearrangement uses TRBV5-6 and TRBJ1-5, with a possible D match to TRBD1 (6 bases). Trimming left V 5 bases short and J 4 bases short, with 13 bases between. CDR1 and CDR2 (germline): SGHDT, YYEEEE. This CDR3 is 14 amino acids long. The CDR3 region has the DNA TGTGCCAGCAGTTTTCAGGGGCTGAATCAGCCCCAGCATTTT. Its protein is CASSFQGLNQPQHF.

This sequence joins TRBV4-2 and TRBJ2-1, with D maybe TRBD2 (7 bases). The V end lost 0 bases, the J end lost 4 bases, and 19 bases lay between the germline ends. CDR1 is LGHNA, CDR2 YNFKEQ, per germline. The CDR3 spans 18 residues. The DNA for the CDR3 is TGTGCCAGCAGCCAAGATCACGCGGGCAGGGGAGGGTACAATGAGCAGTTCTTC. This encodes CASSQDHAGRGGYNEQFF.

The chain combines TRBV11-3 with TRBJ1-5, with D unclear. From germline, CDR1 is SGHNT and CDR2 YENEEA. Trimming removed 1 base at V and 4 bases at J, with 5 bases between. The CDR3 sequence is 13 residues long. CDR3 residues: CASSLAPNQPQHF. The CDR3 DNA is TGTGCCAGCAGCTTAGCACCAAATCAGCCCCAGCATTTT.

The chain carries TRBV4-1 and TRBJ2-1; 10 nucleotides align to TRBD2. With 0 bases clipped from V and 2 bases from J, the junction kept 4 bases outside the gene matches. The CDR3 loop spans 17 amino acids. Germline assignment: CDR1 MGHRA and CDR2 YSYEKL. The CDR3 bases are TGCGCCAGCAGCCAAGATTCAGCGGGAGGGGCCTACAATGAGCAGTTCTTC. Translation gives CASSQDSAGGAYNEQFF.

The chain couples TRBV7-9 to TRBJ2-1; 8 bases match TRBD2. After removal of 5 bases from V and 7 bases from J, the junction contained 16 bases not matched to a gene. The CDR3 extends over 17 amino acids. The germline V gene encodes CDR1 SEHNR and CDR2 FQNEAQ (reference sequence). This CDR3 is CASSPGLRWREENEQFF. The CDR3 DNA sequence: TGTGCCAGCAGCCCCGGGCTAAGATGGCGGGAGGAGAATGAGCAGTTCTTC. Complete variable domain (other parts from reference TRBV7-9 and TRBJ2-1): DTGVSQNPRHKITKRGQNVTFRCDPISEHNRLYWYRQTLGQGPEFLTYFQNEAQLEKSRLLSDRFSAERPKGSFSTLEIQRTEQGDSAMYLCASSPGLRWREENEQFFGPGTRLTVL.